Listed below are T cell receptor beta chains from one sample, sequenced in a study of T cells in Graves' hyperthyroidism and ophthalmopathy. One entry per CDR3 protein results from TCRdb running MiXCR on the multiplex PCR reads. The sample contains roughly 360,000 distinct CDR3 sequences, roughly 12% of which appear only once. Sequenced material: blood. All receptors come from a man aged 25 to 40 with Graves' hyperthyroidism that later progressed to Graves' ophthalmopathy. Each CDR3 is given with its conserved first and last residue. The D gene is left open where the match is weak. Rows give clone size only sometimes, using once, few, many, or a class for an expanded clone.

.	TRBV7-3	TRBJ1-6	13	.	TGTGCCAGACGCGGGGGAAGTAATTCACCCCTCCACTTT	CARRGGSNSPLHF
TRBD1	TRBV27	TRBJ1-6	16	many	TGTGCCAGCAGTCCACAGGGGGCCCCACATAATTCACCCCTCCACTTT	CASSPQGAPHNSPLHF
.	TRBV3-1	TRBJ2-3	13	many	TGTGCCAGCAGCCGGACTATCACAGATACGCAGTATTTT	CASSRTITDTQYF
.	TRBV30	TRBJ2-2	12	many	TGTGCCTGGAGAAGCGGCGCCGGGGAGCTGTTTTTT	CAWRSGAGELFF
.	TRBV7-3	TRBJ1-1	13	many	TGTGCCAGCAGCTCCTCTGCGGACACTGAAGCTTTCTTT	CASSSSADTEAFF
TRBD2	TRBV20-1	TRBJ2-1	14	.	TGCAGTGCTAGGGGACTAGCGGGTTACAATGAGCAGTTCTTC	CSARGLAGYNEQFF
TRBD1	TRBV20-1	TRBJ2-2	17	.	TGCAGTGCTAGAGATGTGGCTGGCAGGGGGTTGACCGGGGAGCTGTTTTTT	CSARDVAGRGLTGELFF
TRBD1	TRBV20-1	TRBJ1-6	15	few	TGCAGTGCTAGAGTTCGGACAGGCTTATATTCACCCCTCCACTTT	CSARVRTGLYSPLHF
.	TRBV27	TRBJ2-2	17	few	TGTGCCAGCAGTACCTGGACACTCCAAGCGAACACCGGGGAGCTGTTTTTT	CASSTWTLQANTGELFF
TRBD2	TRBV12-3/TRBV12-4	TRBJ2-7	18	many	TGTGCCAGCAGTCGGGCCGGGACTAGCGGGGGGGCCGCCTACGAGCAGTACTTC	CASSRAGTSGGAAYEQYF
.	TRBV28	TRBJ1-5	16	many	TGTGCCAGCAGTACGATCTTGACAGAGTACAATCAGCCCCAGCATTTT	CASSTILTEYNQPQHF
.	TRBV24-1	TRBJ1-1	14	many	TGTGCCACCAGTCTCGGTGGCTCGAACACTGAAGCTTTCTTT	CATSLGGSNTEAFF
TRBD1	TRBV10-2	TRBJ1-6	13	few	TGCGCCAGCCTGGACAGGGGCGGTTCACCCCTCCACTTT	CASLDRGGSPLHF
.	TRBV9	TRBJ1-2	14	few	TGTGCCAGCAGCGTAGATTGGGAGGTGGGAGGCTACACCTTC	CASSVDWEVGGYTF
TRBD2	TRBV28	TRBJ2-7	15	many	TGTGCCAGCAGGCCCGCGGCTAGCGGACACTACGAGCAGTACTTC	CASRPAASGHYEQYF
TRBD1	TRBV24-1	TRBJ1-2	15	.	TGTGCCACCAGTGATTCCACACAGGGGGCAGATGGCTACACCTTC	CATSDSTQGADGYTF
TRBD1	TRBV20-1	TRBJ1-2	12	many	TGCAGCCTTACAGGGGTAGACTATGGCTACACCTTC	CSLTGVDYGYTF
TRBD2	TRBV28	TRBJ2-1	15	few	TGTGCCAGCAGTTTAGTAGCGGGGCCATTTAATGAGCAGTTCTTC	CASSLVAGPFNEQFF
.	TRBV2	TRBJ1-2	15	few	TGTGCCAGCAGTGAAGTGGGAAGACCAATCTATGGCTACACCTTC	CASSEVGRPIYGYTF
.	TRBV13	TRBJ1-5	15	many	TGTGCCAGCAGCTTAAGCAGAAATAGCAATCAGCCCCAGCATTTT	CASSLSRNSNQPQHF
.	TRBV7-9	TRBJ1-2	14	many	TGTGCCAGCAGCTTAGGAATGTCCAACTATGGCTACACCTTC	CASSLGMSNYGYTF
TRBD2	TRBV24-1	TRBJ2-1	20	many	TGTGCCACCAGTGACCGGACTAGCGGGGGGGCTGCATTCTCCTACAATGAGCAGTTCTTC	CATSDRTSGGAAFSYNEQFF
.	TRBV5-6	TRBJ2-7	14	few	TGTGCCAGCAGCGCGGGACATGGACCCTACGAGCAGTACTTC	CASSAGHGPYEQYF
TRBD2	TRBV20-1	TRBJ2-1	16	.	TGCAGTGCTAGAGACCTAGCGGGGGCCTCCTACAATGAGCAGTTCTTC	CSARDLAGASYNEQFF
.	TRBV24-1	TRBJ1-2	14	.	TGTGCCACCAGTGATTGGACAGTTAACTATGGCTACACCTTC	CATSDWTVNYGYTF
TRBD1	TRBV12-3/TRBV12-4	TRBJ2-7	16	many	TGTGCCAGCAGTCCCTACTATGGGACAGCTCTTGAAGAGCAGTACTTC	CASSPYYGTALEEQYF
.	TRBV12-3/TRBV12-4	TRBJ1-4	13	.	TGTGCCAGCAGTTTGGTCCGGAGTGAAAAACTGTTTTTT	CASSLVRSEKLFF
.	TRBV12-3/TRBV12-4	TRBJ2-7	13	many	TGTGCCAGCAGTTTGCGGGGATTGGGAGAGCAGTACTTC	CASSLRGLGEQYF